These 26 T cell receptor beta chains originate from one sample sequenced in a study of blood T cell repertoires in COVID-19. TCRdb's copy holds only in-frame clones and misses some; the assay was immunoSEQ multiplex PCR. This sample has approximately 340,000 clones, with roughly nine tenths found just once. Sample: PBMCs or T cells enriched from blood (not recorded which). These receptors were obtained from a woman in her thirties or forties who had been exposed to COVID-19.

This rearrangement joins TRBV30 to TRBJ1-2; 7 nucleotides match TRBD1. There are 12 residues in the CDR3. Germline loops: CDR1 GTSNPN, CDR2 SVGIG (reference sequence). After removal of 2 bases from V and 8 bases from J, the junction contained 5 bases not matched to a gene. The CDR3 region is CAWSPTGIGYTF. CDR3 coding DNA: TGTGCCTGGAGTCCGACAGGGATCGGCTACACCTTC.

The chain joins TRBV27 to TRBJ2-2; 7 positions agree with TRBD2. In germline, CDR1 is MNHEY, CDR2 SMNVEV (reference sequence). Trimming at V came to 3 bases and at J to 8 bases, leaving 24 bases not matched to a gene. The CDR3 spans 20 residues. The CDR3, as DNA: TGTGCCAGCAGTTTTAGGTCGAGACTAGCTCATGTCGCTGGCAGTGGGGAGCTGTTTTTT. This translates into CASSFRSRLAHVAGSGELFF.

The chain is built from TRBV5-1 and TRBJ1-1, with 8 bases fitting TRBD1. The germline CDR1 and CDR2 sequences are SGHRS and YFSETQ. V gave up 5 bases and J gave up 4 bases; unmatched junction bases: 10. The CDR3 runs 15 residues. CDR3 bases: TGCGCCAGCAGGCCAGGGCTACAGGGGGGCACTGAAGCTTTCTTT. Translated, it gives CASRPGLQGGTEAFF.

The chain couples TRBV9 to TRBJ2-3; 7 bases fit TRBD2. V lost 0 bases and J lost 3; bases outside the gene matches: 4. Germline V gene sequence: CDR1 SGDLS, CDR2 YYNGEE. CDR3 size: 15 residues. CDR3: CASSVVGGGTDTQYF. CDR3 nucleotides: TGTGCCAGCAGCGTAGTCGGCGGGGGAACAGATACGCAGTATTTT.

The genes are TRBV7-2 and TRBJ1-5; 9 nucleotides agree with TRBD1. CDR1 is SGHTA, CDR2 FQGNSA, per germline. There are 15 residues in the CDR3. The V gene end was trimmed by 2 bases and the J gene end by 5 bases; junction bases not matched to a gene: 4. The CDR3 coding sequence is TGTGCCAGCAGCTTAACAGGGGGCTCTTATCAGCCCCAGCATTTT. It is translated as CASSLTGGSYQPQHF.

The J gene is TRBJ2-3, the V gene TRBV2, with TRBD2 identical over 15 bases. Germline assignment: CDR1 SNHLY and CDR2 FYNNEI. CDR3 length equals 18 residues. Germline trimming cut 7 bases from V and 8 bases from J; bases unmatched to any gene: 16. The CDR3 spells CASNDRWTSGRAEVTQYF. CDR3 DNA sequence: TGTGCCAGCAACGACCGCTGGACTAGCGGGAGGGCCGAGGTTACGCAGTATTTT.

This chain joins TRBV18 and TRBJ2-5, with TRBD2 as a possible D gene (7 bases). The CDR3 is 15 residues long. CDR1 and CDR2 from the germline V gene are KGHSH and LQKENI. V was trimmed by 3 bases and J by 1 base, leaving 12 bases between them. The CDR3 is CASSPVGGLQETQYF. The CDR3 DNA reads TGTGCCAGCTCACCGGTCGGGGGGCTCCAAGAGACCCAGTACTTC.

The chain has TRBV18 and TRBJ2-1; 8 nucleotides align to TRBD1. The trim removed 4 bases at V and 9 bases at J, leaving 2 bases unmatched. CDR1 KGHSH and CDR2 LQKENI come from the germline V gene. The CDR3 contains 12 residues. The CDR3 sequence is CASSRDRIEQFF. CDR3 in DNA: TGTGCCAGCTCACGGGACAGGATTGAGCAGTTCTTC. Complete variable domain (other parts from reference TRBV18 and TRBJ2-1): NAGVMQNPRHLVRRRGQEARLRCSPMKGHSHVYWYRQLPEEGLKFMVYLQKENIIDESGMPKERFSAEFPKEGPSILRIQQVVRGDSAAYFCASSRDRIEQFFGPGTRLTVL.

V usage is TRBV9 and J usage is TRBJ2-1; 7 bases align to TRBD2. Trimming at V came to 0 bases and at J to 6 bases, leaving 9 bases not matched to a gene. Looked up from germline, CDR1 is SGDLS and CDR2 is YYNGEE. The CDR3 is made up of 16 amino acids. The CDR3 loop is CASSVVGVGGSNEQFF. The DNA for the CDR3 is TGTGCCAGCAGCGTAGTGGGGGTGGGAGGGAGCAATGAGCAGTTCTTC.

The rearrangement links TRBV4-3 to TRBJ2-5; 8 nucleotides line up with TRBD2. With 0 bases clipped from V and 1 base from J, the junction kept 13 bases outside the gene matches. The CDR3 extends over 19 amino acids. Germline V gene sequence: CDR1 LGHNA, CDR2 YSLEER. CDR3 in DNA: TGCGCCAGCAGCCAAGATCGGGTTACGGGGGGGATATCCCAAGAGACCCAGTACTTC. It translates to CASSQDRVTGGISQETQYF.

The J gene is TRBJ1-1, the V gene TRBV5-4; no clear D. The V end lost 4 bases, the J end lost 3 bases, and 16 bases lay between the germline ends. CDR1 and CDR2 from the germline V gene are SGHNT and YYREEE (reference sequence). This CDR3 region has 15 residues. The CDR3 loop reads CASSKGLAEDTEAFF. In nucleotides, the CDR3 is TGTGCCAGCAGCAAGGGCCTCGCGGAGGACACTGAAGCTTTCTTT.

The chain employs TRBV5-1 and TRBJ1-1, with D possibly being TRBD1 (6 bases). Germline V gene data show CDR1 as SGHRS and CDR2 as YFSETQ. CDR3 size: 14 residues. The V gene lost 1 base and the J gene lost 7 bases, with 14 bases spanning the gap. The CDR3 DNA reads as TGCGCCAGCAGCTTGATTGGGGGGGCCGGTGAAGCTTTCTTT. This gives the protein CASSLIGGAGEAFF. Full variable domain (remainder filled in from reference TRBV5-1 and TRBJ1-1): KAGVTQTPRYLIKTRGQQVTLSCSPISGHRSVSWYQQTPGQGLQFLFEYFSETQRNKGNFPGRFSGRQFSNSRSEMNVSTLELGDSALYLCASSLIGGAGEAFFGQGTRLTVV.

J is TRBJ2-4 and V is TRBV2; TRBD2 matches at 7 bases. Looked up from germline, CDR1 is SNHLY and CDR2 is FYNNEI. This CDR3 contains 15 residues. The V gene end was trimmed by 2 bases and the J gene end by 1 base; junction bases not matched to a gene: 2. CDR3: CASSESGAAKNIQYF. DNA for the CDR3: TGTGCCAGCAGTGAAAGCGGGGCGGCCAAAAACATTCAGTACTTC. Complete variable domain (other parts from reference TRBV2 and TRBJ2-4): EPEVTQTPSHQVTQMGQEVILRCVPISNHLYFYWYRQILGQKVEFLVSFYNNEISEKSEIFDDQFSVERPDGSNFTLKIRSTKLEDSAMYFCASSESGAAKNIQYFGAGTRLSVL.

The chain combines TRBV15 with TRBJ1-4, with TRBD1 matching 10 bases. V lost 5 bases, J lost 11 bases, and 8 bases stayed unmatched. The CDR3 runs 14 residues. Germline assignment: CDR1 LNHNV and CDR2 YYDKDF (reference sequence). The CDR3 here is CATSGTGVREKLFF. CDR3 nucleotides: TGTGCCACCAGCGGGACAGGGGTTAGGGAGAAACTGTTTTTT.

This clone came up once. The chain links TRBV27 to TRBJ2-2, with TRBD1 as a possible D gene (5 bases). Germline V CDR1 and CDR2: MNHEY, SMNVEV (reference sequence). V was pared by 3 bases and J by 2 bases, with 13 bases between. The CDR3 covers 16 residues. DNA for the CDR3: TGTGCCAGCAGTTTTGGGGCGGAAAGAAACACCGGGGAGCTGTTTTTT. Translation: CASSFGAERNTGELFF.

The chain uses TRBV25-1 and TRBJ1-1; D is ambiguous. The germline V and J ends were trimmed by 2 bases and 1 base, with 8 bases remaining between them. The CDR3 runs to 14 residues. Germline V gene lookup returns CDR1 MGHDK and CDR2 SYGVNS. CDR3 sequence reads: CASSEMKANTEAFF. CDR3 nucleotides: TGTGCCAGCAGTGAAATGAAAGCGAACACTGAAGCTTTCTTT.

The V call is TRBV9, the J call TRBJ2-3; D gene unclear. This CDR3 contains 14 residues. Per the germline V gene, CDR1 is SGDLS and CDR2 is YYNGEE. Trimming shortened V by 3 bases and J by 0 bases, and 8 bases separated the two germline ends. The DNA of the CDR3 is TGTGCCAGCAGCGAGACTCCTAGCACAGATACGCAGTATTTT. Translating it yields CASSETPSTDTQYF. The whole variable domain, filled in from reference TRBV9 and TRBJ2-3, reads DSGVTQTPKHLITATGQRVTLRCSPRSGDLSVYWYQQSLDQGLQFLIQYYNGEERAKGNILERFSAQQFPDLHSELNLSSLELGDSALYFCASSETPSTDTQYFGPGTRLTVL.

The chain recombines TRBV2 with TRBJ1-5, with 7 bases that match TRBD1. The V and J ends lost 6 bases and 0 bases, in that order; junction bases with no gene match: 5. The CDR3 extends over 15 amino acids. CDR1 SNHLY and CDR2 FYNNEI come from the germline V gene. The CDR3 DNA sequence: TGTGCCAGCAGGATGGGACAGCATAGCAATCAGCCCCAGCATTTT. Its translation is CASRMGQHSNQPQHF.

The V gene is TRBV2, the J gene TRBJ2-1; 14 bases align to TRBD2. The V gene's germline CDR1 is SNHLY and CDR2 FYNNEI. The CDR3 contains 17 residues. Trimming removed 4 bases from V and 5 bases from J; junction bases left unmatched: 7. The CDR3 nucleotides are TGTGCCAGCAGTGGACTAGCGGGAGGGCCAGGAAACAATGAGCAGTTCTTC. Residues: CASSGLAGGPGNNEQFF.

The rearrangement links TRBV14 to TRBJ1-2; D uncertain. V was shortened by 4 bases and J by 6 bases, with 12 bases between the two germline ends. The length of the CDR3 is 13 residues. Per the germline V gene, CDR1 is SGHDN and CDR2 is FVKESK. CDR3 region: CASSLKYSHGYTF. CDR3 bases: TGTGCCAGCAGCCTAAAGTACAGTCATGGCTACACCTTC.

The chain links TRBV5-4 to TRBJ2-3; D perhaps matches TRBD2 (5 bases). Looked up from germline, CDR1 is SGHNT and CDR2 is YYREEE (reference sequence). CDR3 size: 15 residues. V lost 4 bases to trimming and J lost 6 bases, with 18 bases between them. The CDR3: CASSPPGSGGDTQYF. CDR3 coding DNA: TGTGCCAGCAGCCCCCCGGGTTCAGGCGGGGATACGCAGTATTTT.

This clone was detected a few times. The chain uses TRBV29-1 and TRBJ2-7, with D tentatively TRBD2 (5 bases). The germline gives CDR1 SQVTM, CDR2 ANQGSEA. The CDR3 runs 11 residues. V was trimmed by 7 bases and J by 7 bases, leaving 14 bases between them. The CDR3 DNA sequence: TGCAGCGCGACGGATCCGGGGGAGCAGTACTTC. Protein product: CSATDPGEQYF.

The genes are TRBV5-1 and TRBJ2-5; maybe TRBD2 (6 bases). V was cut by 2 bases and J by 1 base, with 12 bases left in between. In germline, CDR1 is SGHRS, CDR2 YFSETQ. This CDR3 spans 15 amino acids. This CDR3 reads CASSFYREPQETQYF. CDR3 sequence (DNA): TGCGCCAGCAGCTTTTATCGGGAGCCCCAAGAGACCCAGTACTTC.

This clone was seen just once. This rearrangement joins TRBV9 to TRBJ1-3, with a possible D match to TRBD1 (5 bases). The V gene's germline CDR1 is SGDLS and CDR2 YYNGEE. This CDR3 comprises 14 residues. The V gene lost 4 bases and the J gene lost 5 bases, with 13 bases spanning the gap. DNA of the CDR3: TGTGCCAGCAGCCCCGGACAAGTCAGAAACACCATATATTTT. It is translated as CASSPGQVRNTIYF.

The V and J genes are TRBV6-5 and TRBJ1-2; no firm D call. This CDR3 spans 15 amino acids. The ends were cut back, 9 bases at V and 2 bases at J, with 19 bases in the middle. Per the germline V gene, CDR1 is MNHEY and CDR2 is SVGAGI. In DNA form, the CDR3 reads TGTGCCAGTAAAAAGAATGTTGAGGGCAACTATGGCTACACCTTC. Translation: CASKKNVEGNYGYTF.

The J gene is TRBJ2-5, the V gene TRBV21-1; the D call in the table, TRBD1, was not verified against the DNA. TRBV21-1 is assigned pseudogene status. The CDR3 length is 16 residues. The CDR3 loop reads CASSKEGTGEGETQYF. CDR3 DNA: TGTGCCAGCAGCAAAGAGGGGACAGGGGAAGGAGAGACCCAGTACTTC.